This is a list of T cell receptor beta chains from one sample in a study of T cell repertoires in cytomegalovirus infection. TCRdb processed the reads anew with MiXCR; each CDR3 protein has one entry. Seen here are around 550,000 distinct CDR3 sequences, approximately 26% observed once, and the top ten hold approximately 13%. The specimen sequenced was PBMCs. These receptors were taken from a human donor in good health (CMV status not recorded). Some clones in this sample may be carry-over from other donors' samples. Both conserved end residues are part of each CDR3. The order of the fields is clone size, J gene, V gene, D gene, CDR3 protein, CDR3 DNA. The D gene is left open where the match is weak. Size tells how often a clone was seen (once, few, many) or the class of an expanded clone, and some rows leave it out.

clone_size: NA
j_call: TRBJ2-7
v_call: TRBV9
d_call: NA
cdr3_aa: CASSVGSRGDYEQYF
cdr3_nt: TGTGCCAGCAGCGTAGGTAGTCGCGGTGACTACGAGCAGTACTTC

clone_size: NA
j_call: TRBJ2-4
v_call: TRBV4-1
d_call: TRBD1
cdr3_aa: CASSQVPGQGDEKNIQYF
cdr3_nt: TGCGCCAGCAGCCAAGTGCCGGGACAGGGGGACGAGAAAAACATTCAGTACTTC

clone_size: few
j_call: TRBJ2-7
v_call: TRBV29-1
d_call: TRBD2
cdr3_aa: CSVGLAGGHEQYF
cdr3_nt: TGCAGCGTCGGACTAGCGGGAGGGCATGAGCAGTACTTC

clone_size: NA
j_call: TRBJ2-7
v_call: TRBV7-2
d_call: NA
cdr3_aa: CASSPPGASPAEQYF
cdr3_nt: TGTGCCAGCAGCCCACCCGGGGCTAGCCCCGCCGAGCAGTACTTC

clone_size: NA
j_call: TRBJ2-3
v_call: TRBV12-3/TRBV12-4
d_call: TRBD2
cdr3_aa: CASSLWTSGFTDTQYF
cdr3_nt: TGTGCCAGCAGTTTATGGACTAGCGGGTTCACAGATACGCAGTATTTT

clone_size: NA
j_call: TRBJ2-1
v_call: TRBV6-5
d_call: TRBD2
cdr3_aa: CASSYASGRGHEQFF
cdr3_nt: TGTGCCAGCAGTTACGCAAGCGGGAGAGGTCATGAGCAGTTCTTC

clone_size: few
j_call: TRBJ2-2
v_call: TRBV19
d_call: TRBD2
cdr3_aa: CASSIVTSGPVELFF
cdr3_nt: TGTGCCAGTAGTATAGTGACTAGCGGCCCAGTGGAGCTGTTTTTT

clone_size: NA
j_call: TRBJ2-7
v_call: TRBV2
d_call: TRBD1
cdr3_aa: CASSGGTGTYEQYF
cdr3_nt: TGTGCCAGCAGTGGGGGGACAGGGACCTACGAGCAGTACTTC

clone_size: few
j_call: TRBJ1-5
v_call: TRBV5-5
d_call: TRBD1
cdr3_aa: CASSDGTGNQPQHF
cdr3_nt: TGTGCCAGCAGCGACGGGACAGGTAATCAGCCCCAGCATTTT

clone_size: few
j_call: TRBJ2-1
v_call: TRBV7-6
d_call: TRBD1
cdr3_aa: CASSPRTGGDNEQFF
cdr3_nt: TGTGCCAGCAGCCCCCGGACAGGGGGGGACAATGAGCAGTTCTTC

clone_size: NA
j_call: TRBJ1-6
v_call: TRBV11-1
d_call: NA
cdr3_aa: CASSLIRGAPLHF
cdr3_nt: TGTGCCAGCAGCCTAATACGGGGCGCACCCCTCCACTTT

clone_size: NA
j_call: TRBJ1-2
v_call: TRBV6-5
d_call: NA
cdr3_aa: CASSFRGLDYGYTF
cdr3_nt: TGTGCCAGCAGTTTCAGGGGTCTGGACTATGGCTACACCTTC

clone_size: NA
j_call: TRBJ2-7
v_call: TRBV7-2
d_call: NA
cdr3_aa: CASSSLDRLYEQYF
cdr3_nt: TGTGCCAGCAGCTCCTTGGACAGACTTTACGAGCAGTACTTC

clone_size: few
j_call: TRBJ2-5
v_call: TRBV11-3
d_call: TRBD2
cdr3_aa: CASSRRGGQETQYF
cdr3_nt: TGTGCCAGCAGCCGGCGGGGGGGGCAAGAGACCCAGTACTTC

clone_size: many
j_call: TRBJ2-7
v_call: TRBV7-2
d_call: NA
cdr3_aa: CASSLGLVRSYEQYF
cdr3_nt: TGTGCCAGCAGCTTAGGACTAGTGAGGTCCTACGAGCAGTACTTC

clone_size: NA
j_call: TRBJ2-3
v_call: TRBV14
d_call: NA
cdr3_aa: CASSQDRDSGMSTDTQYF
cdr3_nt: TGTGCCAGCAGCCAAGATCGGGACAGCGGGATGAGCACAGATACGCAGTATTTT

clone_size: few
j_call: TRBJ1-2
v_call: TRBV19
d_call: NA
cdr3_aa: CASSRETAYGYTF
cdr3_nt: TGTGCCAGTAGTAGGGAAACGGCCTATGGCTACACCTTC

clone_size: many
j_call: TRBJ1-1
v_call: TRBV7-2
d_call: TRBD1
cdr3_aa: CASSSKGQGVIEAFF
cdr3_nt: TGTGCCAGCAGTTCAAAGGGACAGGGGGTAATTGAAGCTTTCTTT

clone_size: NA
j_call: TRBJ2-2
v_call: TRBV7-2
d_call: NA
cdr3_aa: CASSLVGRVNTGELFF
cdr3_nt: TGTGCCAGCAGCTTAGTGGGGCGAGTGAACACCGGGGAGCTGTTTTTT